The 8 T cell receptor beta chains below all came from one sample that was sequenced in a study of Tregs in tolerant kidney transplant recipients. Profiling relied on immunoSEQ multiplex PCR, and the TCRdb table lists in-frame clones only, not all of them. This repertoire includes approximately 35,000 clones. Sequenced here: CD8+ T cells from blood, sampled before the transplant. The receptors here all came from a human donor who received a combined kidney and bone marrow transplant.

Concerning this clone itself: The read halts 3 residues ahead of the CDR3 end, with the missing end drawn from the germline J gene. The rearrangement links TRBV19 to TRBJ1-5, with D perhaps TRBD1 (5 bases). The CDR3 is 15 residues long. Germline V gene data show CDR1 as LNHDA and CDR2 as SQIVND (reference sequence). V dropped 4 bases and J dropped 1 base, with 11 bases sitting between them. CDR3 region: CASSSLGVSNQPQHF. CDR3 DNA (partial): TGTGCCAGTAGTAGTCTAGGGGTCAGCAATCAGCCC.

Remarks on this clone: The sequenced fragment ends 3 residues before the CDR3 boundary, so the rest is inferred from the germline J gene. Other DNA variants within this sample encode the same CDR3. The chain has TRBV19 and TRBJ1-2, with TRBD1 identical over 8 bases. The V and J ends lost 4 bases and 3 bases, in that order; junction bases with no gene match: 4. The CDR3 is 14 amino acids. Germline V gene sequence: CDR1 LNHDA, CDR2 SQIVND (reference sequence). CDR3 DNA (partial): TGTGCCAGTAGTACAACAGGGGGTTACTATGGC. Translating gives CASSTTGGYYG. The whole CDR3 region reads CASSTTGGYYGYTF.

CDR3 loop: CASSIDLGTGASSQETQYF. Partial CDR3 DNA: TGTGCCAGTAGTATAGATTTGGGGACAGGGGCATCTTCCCAAGAGACC. V is TRBV19 and J is TRBJ2-5; 10 positions agree with TRBD1. The read terminates 3 residues ahead of where the CDR3 ends, so the germline J gene completes it. The length of the CDR3 is 19 residues. V trimming: 0 bases; J trimming: 1 base; junction bases outside the gene matches: 11. Germline V gives CDR1 LNHDA, CDR2 SQIVND (reference sequence).

A remark on this clone: From the germline J gene comes the end of the CDR3, since the read stops 3 residues before it. The chain employs TRBV14 and TRBJ2-3, with D possibly TRBD2 on 5 matching bases. The CDR3 has 14 amino acids. In germline, CDR1 is SGHDN, CDR2 FVKESK. The V end lost 5 bases, the J end lost 6 bases, and 15 bases lay between the germline ends. CDR3 DNA, as far as it was read: TGTGCCAGCAGCTCCGAGGGCGGCGGGGATACG. Translated, it gives CASSSEGGGDT. The whole CDR3 sequence is CASSSEGGGDTQYF.

On this clone: The sequenced fragment ends 3 residues before the CDR3 boundary, so the rest is inferred from the germline J gene. The chain has TRBV2 and TRBJ2-5; D possibly corresponds to TRBD1 (5 bases). CDR1 and CDR2 (germline): SNHLY, FYNNEI. V lost 4 bases, J lost 1 base, and 7 bases lay in between. This CDR3 comprises 13 residues. CDR3 residues: CASSVRVQETQYF. The CDR3 DNA, read in part, is TGTGCCAGCAGTGTCAGGGTCCAAGAGACC.

A remark on this clone: The read ends 3 residues shy of where the CDR3 ends; the end is completed using the germline J gene. This sequence joins TRBV5-1 and TRBJ1-4, with 7 positions matching TRBD1. The CDR3 sequence is 15 residues long. CDR1 and CDR2 (germline): SGHRS, YFSETQ. The V and J ends lost 0 bases and 7 bases, in that order; junction bases with no gene match: 6. The CDR3 sequence is CASSLASGGGEKLFF. The covered CDR3 bases are TGCGCCAGCAGCTTGGCCTCAGGGGGAGGTGAAAAA. Full variable domain (remainder filled in from reference TRBV5-1 and TRBJ1-4): KAGVTQTPRYLIKTRGQQVTLSCSPISGHRSVSWYQQTPGQGLQFLFEYFSETQRNKGNFPGRFSGRQFSNSRSEMNVSTLELGDSALYLCASSLASGGGEKLFFGSGTQLSVL.

Points on this clone: The read terminates 3 residues before the CDR3 end, so the remaining end is supplied by the germline J gene. The chain carries TRBV5-1 and TRBJ1-1; no reliable D call. V was shortened by 4 bases and J by 0 bases, with 16 bases between the two germline ends. Per the germline V gene, CDR1 is SGHRS and CDR2 is YFSETQ. The CDR3 sequence is 16 residues long. The sequenced CDR3 bases are TGCGCCAGCAGCCCAATGGTGTTTAGCTTGAACACTGAA. Protein: CASSPMVFSLNTE. The entire CDR3 is CASSPMVFSLNTEAFF. The whole variable domain, remainder taken from reference TRBV5-1 and TRBJ1-1, is KAGVTQTPRYLIKTRGQQVTLSCSPISGHRSVSWYQQTPGQGLQFLFEYFSETQRNKGNFPGRFSGRQFSNSRSEMNVSTLELGDSALYLCASSPMVFSLNTEAFFGQGTRLTVV.

A word on this clone: Read data end 3 residues before the CDR3 end; the end is taken from the germline J gene. Other DNA sequences of this sample code for an identical CDR3. The genes are TRBV19 and TRBJ2-7, with D tentatively TRBD1 (5 bases). Germline CDR1 LNHDA, CDR2 SQIVND (reference sequence). CDR3 length: 13 amino acids. V lost 1 base to trimming and J lost 3 bases, with 7 bases between them. CDR3 loop: CASSIGGGYEQYF. Incomplete CDR3 DNA: TGTGCCAGTAGTATAGGGGGCGGCTACGAG.